Each of the 32 T cell receptor beta chains below was sequenced from the same sample in a study of CD8+ T cells in alopecia areata. cDNA prepared by RNA extraction and subsequent reverse transcription served as the template for sequencing. Generated by immunoSEQ multiplex PCR, the TCRdb table keeps only in-frame clones and is missing some. Altogether approximately 150,000 clones are present, approximately 50% being singletons, with the ten largest covering roughly 0.92%. Material: CD4+ T cells sorted from blood, obtained at week 0. These receptors were taken from a human donor with alopecia areata.

This clone was counted between two and nine times. This chain uses TRBV19 with TRBJ2-2, with 8 nucleotides matching TRBD2. Germline-derived CDR1 and CDR2 are LNHDA and SQIVND (reference sequence). The CDR3 sequence is 15 residues long. Losses at the gene ends were 9 bases for V and 4 bases for J; bases not matched to a gene: 10. The CDR3 protein is CASKRSSGSTGELFF. CDR3 sequence (DNA): TGTGCCAGCAAACGCAGCAGCGGGAGCACCGGGGAGCTGTTTTTT. Full variable domain (outside the CDR3, taken from reference TRBV19 and TRBJ2-2): DGGITQSPKYLFRKEGQNVTLSCEQNLNHDAMYWYRQDPGQGLRLIYYSQIVNDFQKGDIAEGYSVSREKKESFPLTVTSAQKNPTAFYLCASKRSSGSTGELFFGEGSRLTVL.

This clone showed up just a few times. The chain has TRBV25-1 and TRBJ2-5, with TRBD1 identical over 9 bases. The CDR3 extends over 13 amino acids. Germline V gene sequence: CDR1 MGHDK, CDR2 SYGVNS. The ends lost 5 bases at V and 7 bases at J; junction bases unmatched: 5. Here the CDR3 DNA reads TGTGCCAGCAGTAGACAGGGGGAAGGGACCCAGTACTTC. Amino acid sequence: CASSRQGEGTQYF.

This clone has a handful of counts. This sequence joins TRBV19 and TRBJ2-1; no definite D call. The CDR3 runs to 12 residues. Trimming shortened V by 7 bases and J by 5 bases, and 9 bases separated the two germline ends. In germline, CDR1 is LNHDA, CDR2 SQIVND (reference sequence). The DNA of the CDR3 is TGTGCCAGTAAGTACCCGAACAATGAGCAGTTCTTC. It yields the protein CASKYPNNEQFF.

The genes are TRBV29-1 and TRBJ2-7; D not certain. This CDR3 is built from 11 residues. CDR1 and CDR2 (germline): SQVTM, ANQGSEA. V was cut by 4 bases and J by 0 bases, with 4 bases left in between. CDR3 nucleotides: TGCAGCGTTGGTTACTCCTACGAGCAGTACTTC. Translation: CSVGYSYEQYF.

This CDR3 reads CASSRFRTGDQPQHF. The CDR3 DNA reads TGTGCCAGCAGTCGCTTTCGTACCGGGGATCAGCCCCAGCATTTT. The chain employs TRBV6-5 and TRBJ1-5; D remains unclear. Trimming took 5 bases from V and 5 from J, leaving 16 bases between them. CDR3 size: 15 residues. The germline V gene has CDR1 MNHEY and CDR2 SVGAGI.

The V and J genes are TRBV30 and TRBJ1-2, with D hard to call. The V end was cut by 3 bases, the J end by 1 base, with 12 bases between. The CDR3 has 14 residues. Germline CDR1 is GTSNPN and CDR2 is SVGIG (reference sequence). Here the CDR3 reads CAWRAGNINYGYTF. The CDR3 bases are TGTGCCTGGAGAGCCGGAAATATTAACTATGGCTACACCTTC.

The CDR3 sequence: CASSQGTLSAGNTIYF. CDR3 DNA sequence: TGCGCCAGCAGCCAAGGGACACTCTCGGCTGGAAACACCATATATTTT. The rearrangement links TRBV4-3 to TRBJ1-3; possible D gene TRBD1, 5 bases. V lost 1 base, J lost 2 bases, and 12 bases lay in between. The germline CDR1 and CDR2 sequences are LGHNA and YSLEER. This CDR3 is 16 amino acids long.

The rearrangement uses TRBV19 and TRBJ2-1; D not resolved. Trimming removed 3 bases at V and 2 bases at J, with 11 bases between. The CDR3 totals 15 residues. The germline CDR1 and CDR2 sequences are LNHDA and SQIVND (reference sequence). The CDR3 loop reads CASSIGPDPYNEQFF. CDR3 nucleotide sequence: TGTGCCAGTAGTATCGGTCCGGACCCCTACAATGAGCAGTTCTTC.

The chain has TRBV30 and TRBJ2-6; TRBD1 is a possible D gene (6 bases). Germline V gene data show CDR1 as GTSNPN and CDR2 as SVGIG (reference sequence). This CDR3 has 15 residues. Trimming took off 0 bases at V and 4 bases at J, with 10 bases between the two ends. This CDR3 is CAWSVRGRGANVLTF. The CDR3 DNA is TGTGCCTGGAGTGTCAGGGGCAGAGGGGCCAACGTCCTGACTTTC. Full variable domain (outside the CDR3, taken from reference TRBV30 and TRBJ2-6): SQTIHQWPATLVQPVGSPLSLECTVEGTSNPNLYWYRQAAGRGLQLLFYSVGIGQISSEVPQNLSASRPQDRQFILSSKKLLLSDSGFYLCAWSVRGRGANVLTFGAGSRLTVL.

This chain connects TRBV6-5 to TRBJ2-7; no definite D call. The CDR3 has 11 amino acids. Trimming took 6 bases from V and 6 from J, leaving 9 bases between them. CDR1 MNHEY and CDR2 SVGAGI come from the germline V gene. The CDR3 DNA sequence: TGTGCCAGCAGCTCTACTACCGAGCAGTACTTC. This translates into CASSSTTEQYF.

J is TRBJ2-7 and V is TRBV29-1; 10 bases are shared with TRBD1. This CDR3 has 17 amino acids. The germline gives CDR1 SQVTM, CDR2 ANQGSEA. Losses at the gene ends were 7 bases for V and 2 bases for J; bases not matched to a gene: 17. The CDR3 sequence is CSARLPEDRGRTYEQYF. In DNA form, the CDR3 reads TGCAGCGCCCGACTACCGGAGGACAGGGGGAGGACCTACGAGCAGTACTTC.

CDR3 in DNA: TGCAGCGTTGAACGTGGCAGGGCGAACAACATTCAGTACTTC. It yields the protein CSVERGRANNIQYF. The chain is built from TRBV29-1 and TRBJ2-4, with D possibly matching TRBD1 (5 bases). Trimming cost V 2 bases and J 7 bases, with 15 bases left between them. The germline V gene encodes CDR1 SQVTM and CDR2 ANQGSEA. This CDR3 region has 14 residues.

V is TRBV2 and J is TRBJ2-7; 9 bases are a match to TRBD1. The CDR3 extends over 14 amino acids. Per the germline V gene, CDR1 is SNHLY and CDR2 is FYNNEI. Germline trimming cut 6 bases from V and 1 base from J; bases unmatched to any gene: 4. The CDR3 DNA follows: TGTGCCAGCAGAAATGGACAGGGGTCCTACGAGCAGTACTTC. Amino acid sequence: CASRNGQGSYEQYF.

The V gene is TRBV30, the J gene TRBJ1-1; D remains unclear. Germline V CDR1 and CDR2: GTSNPN, SVGIG (reference sequence). This CDR3 is 11 amino acids long. V lost 5 bases to trimming and J lost 0 bases, with 4 bases between them. This chain's CDR3 is CAWAMNTEAFF. The CDR3 bases are TGTGCCTGGGCGATGAACACTGAAGCTTTCTTT. Together with reference TRBV30 and TRBJ1-1, the CDR3 gives the full variable domain: SQTIHQWPATLVQPVGSPLSLECTVEGTSNPNLYWYRQAAGRGLQLLFYSVGIGQISSEVPQNLSASRPQDRQFILSSKKLLLSDSGFYLCAWAMNTEAFFGQGTRLTVV.

The CDR3 reads CASSLEGNYGYTF. The CDR3 coding sequence is TGCGCCAGCAGCTTGGAGGGGAACTATGGCTACACCTTC. The V call is TRBV5-1, the J call TRBJ1-2, with D possibly TRBD1 on 5 matching bases. Trimming took off 0 bases at V and 2 bases at J, with 5 bases between the two ends. Germline V gives CDR1 SGHRS, CDR2 YFSETQ. This CDR3 contains 13 residues.

Only a few counts were recorded for this clone. This sequence joins TRBV29-1 and TRBJ2-1; D is possibly TRBD2 (5 bases). Trimming shortened V by 6 bases and J by 0 bases, and 12 bases separated the two germline ends. The CDR3 extends over 14 amino acids. In germline, CDR1 is SQVTM, CDR2 ANQGSEA. The CDR3: CSVSTGSSYNEQFF. Here the CDR3 DNA reads TGCAGCGTGTCGACGGGGAGCTCCTACAATGAGCAGTTCTTC.

The chain links TRBV5-4 to TRBJ2-5, with 7 bases identical to TRBD1. J gave up 5 bases and V 4 bases, and 5 bases lay outside the gene matches. Germline V gene lookup returns CDR1 SGHNT and CDR2 YYREEE (reference sequence). This CDR3 is 13 amino acids long. The CDR3 DNA reads TGTGCCAGCAGCCTACAGGGGTTGGAGACCCAGTACTTC. Translated, it gives CASSLQGLETQYF.

The chain is built from TRBV7-2 and TRBJ2-3; a possible D gene is TRBD2 (6 bases). The CDR3 covers 12 residues. Germline assignment: CDR1 SGHTA and CDR2 FQGNSA. V lost 5 bases and J lost 9, with 12 bases in between. The CDR3 sequence is CASSPTSHTQYF. CDR3 DNA: TGTGCCAGCAGCCCGACTAGTCACACGCAGTATTTT. Combining the CDR3 with reference TRBV7-2 and TRBJ2-3 gives the whole variable domain GAGVSQSPSNKVTEKGKDVELRCDPISGHTALYWYRQSLGQGLEFLIYFQGNSAPDKSGLPSDRFSAERTGGSVSTLTIQRTQQEDSAVYLCASSPTSHTQYFGPGTRLTVL.

V gene TRBV30 combines with J gene TRBJ2-3, with D possibly TRBD1 on 6 matching bases. Trimming took 3 bases from V and 2 from J, leaving 18 bases between them. In germline, CDR1 is GTSNPN, CDR2 SVGIG (reference sequence). CDR3 length: 16 residues. CDR3: CAWRGADRFDTDTQYF. In nucleotides, the CDR3 is TGTGCCTGGAGGGGGGCCGATCGATTTGACACAGATACGCAGTATTTT. Filled out from reference TRBV30 and TRBJ2-3, the complete variable domain reads SQTIHQWPATLVQPVGSPLSLECTVEGTSNPNLYWYRQAAGRGLQLLFYSVGIGQISSEVPQNLSASRPQDRQFILSSKKLLLSDSGFYLCAWRGADRFDTDTQYFGPGTRLTVL.

This clone has more than one count but fewer than ten. V is TRBV10-3 and J is TRBJ2-1, with D hard to call. CDR1 is ENHRY and CDR2 is SYGVKD in the germline V gene. The CDR3 is 11 residues long. The V end lost 5 bases, the J end lost 5 bases, and 4 bases lay between the germline ends. DNA of the CDR3: TGTGCCATCAGTCTTAACAATGAGCAGTTCTTC. It is translated as CAISLNNEQFF.

This chain joins TRBV19 and TRBJ2-7, with D perhaps TRBD1 (5 bases). Trimming removed 5 bases from V and 5 bases from J, with 19 bases in between. The germline CDR1 and CDR2 sequences are LNHDA and SQIVND (reference sequence). This CDR3 spans 15 amino acids. This chain's CDR3 is CASSLPSTAPHEQYF. The CDR3 DNA is TGTGCCAGTAGTCTCCCCTCGACAGCCCCCCACGAGCAGTACTTC.

This chain connects TRBV27 to TRBJ2-1; 11 bases align to TRBD2. V lost 6 bases to trimming and J lost 4 bases; unmatched junction nucleotides: 5. Germline assignment: CDR1 MNHEY and CDR2 SMNVEV (reference sequence). This CDR3 is 15 amino acids long. The CDR3: CASRRLAGGYNEQFF. CDR3 nucleotides: TGTGCCAGCAGACGCTTAGCGGGAGGGTACAATGAGCAGTTCTTC.

A few counts support this clone. V is TRBV18 and J is TRBJ2-7; D is perhaps TRBD1 (5 bases). Germline V gene data show CDR1 as KGHSH and CDR2 as LQKENI. The CDR3 consists of 14 residues. Trimming stripped 0 bases from V and 3 bases from J, with 9 bases between. CDR3 sequence: CASSPPSRDYEQYF. The DNA of the CDR3 is TGTGCCAGCTCACCACCCAGCAGGGACTACGAGCAGTACTTC.

This clone is categorized as medium-sized. The chain is built from TRBV28 and TRBJ2-7; possibly TRBD2 for D (6 bases). CDR3 length: 15 residues. Germline CDR1 is MDHEN and CDR2 is SYDVKM. The V end lost 6 bases, the J end lost 6 bases, and 21 bases lay between the germline ends. The CDR3 DNA follows: TGTGCCAGCAGCCCGCCGGCGGGATTCGGTCGCGAGCAGTACTTC. The encoded protein is CASSPPAGFGREQYF.

This clone has just a few counts. V and J are TRBV14 and TRBJ2-2, with 7 bases that match TRBD1. Trimming removed 0 bases from V and 5 bases from J; junction bases left unmatched: 9. Germline V gene sequence: CDR1 SGHDN, CDR2 FVKESK. The CDR3 loop spans 17 amino acids. The CDR3 sequence: CASSQDLLRGRTGELFF. The DNA for the CDR3 is TGTGCCAGCAGCCAAGATTTGTTGAGGGGGCGGACCGGGGAGCTGTTTTTT.

The chain joins TRBV29-1 to TRBJ2-1; TRBD1 agrees at 7 bases. V shed 2 bases and J 9 bases; nucleotides not matched to a gene: 7. The CDR3 runs to 13 residues. Germline CDR1 reads SQVTM; CDR2 reads ANQGSEA. CDR3 loop: CSVERQGWGEQFF. CDR3 bases: TGCAGCGTTGAACGACAGGGCTGGGGTGAGCAGTTCTTC.

The V and J genes are TRBV28 and TRBJ2-5; TRBD2 matches 7 bases. CDR1 MDHEN and CDR2 SYDVKM come from the germline V gene. The CDR3 spans 13 residues. With 7 bases clipped from V and 5 bases from J, the junction kept 7 bases outside the gene matches. This CDR3 is CASKEGRVETQYF. CDR3 sequence (DNA): TGTGCCAGCAAAGAGGGGAGGGTGGAGACCCAGTACTTC.

This clone was seen once. J is TRBJ2-5 and V is TRBV11-3, with D possibly being TRBD2 (6 bases). This CDR3 spans 14 amino acids. Germline V CDR1 and CDR2: SGHNT, YENEEA. With 4 bases removed from V and 4 bases from J, the gap between germline ends came to 13 bases. The CDR3 sequence is CASSSEGGTETQYF. The CDR3, as DNA: TGTGCCAGCAGCTCTGAGGGCGGGACAGAGACCCAGTACTTC. Drawing the rest from reference TRBV11-3 and TRBJ2-5, the complete variable domain is EAGVVQSPRYKIIEKKQPVAFWCNPISGHNTLYWYLQNLGQGPELLIRYENEEAVDDSQLPKDRFSAERLKGVDSTLKIQPAELGDSAVYLCASSSEGGTETQYFGPGTRLLVL.

The rearrangement links TRBV7-2 to TRBJ1-4, with a tentative D call TRBD1 (5 bases). V lost 1 base and J lost 6, with 12 bases in between. Per the germline V gene, CDR1 is SGHTA and CDR2 is FQGNSA. This CDR3 has 15 residues. As DNA, the CDR3 is TGTGCCAGCAGCTTAGATTCAGGGAGTTATGAAAAACTGTTTTTT. It encodes CASSLDSGSYEKLFF. Full variable domain (outside the CDR3, taken from reference TRBV7-2 and TRBJ1-4): GAGVSQSPSNKVTEKGKDVELRCDPISGHTALYWYRQSLGQGLEFLIYFQGNSAPDKSGLPSDRFSAERTGGSVSTLTIQRTQQEDSAVYLCASSLDSGSYEKLFFGSGTQLSVL.

A remark on this clone: This CDR3 is also generated by other DNA sequences in the sample. As DNA, the CDR3 is TGTGCCAGCAGCTTCAGGGGCGCGGGTGGCTACACCTTC. Protein product: CASSFRGAGGYTF. This rearrangement joins TRBV27 to TRBJ1-2; D might be TRBD1 (6 bases). The CDR3 is 13 amino acids. V shed 6 bases and J shed 7 bases, with 15 bases lying between them. CDR1 is MNHEY and CDR2 is SMNVEV in the germline V gene (reference sequence).

This clone has more than one count but fewer than ten. The chain has TRBV28 and TRBJ1-5; TRBD1 matches at 9 bases. With 7 bases clipped from V and 6 bases from J, the junction kept 7 bases outside the gene matches. Germline V gives CDR1 MDHEN, CDR2 SYDVKM. The CDR3 runs to 14 residues. The CDR3 reads CASTPQGAAQPQHF. The CDR3 DNA follows: TGTGCCAGCACCCCACAGGGGGCGGCTCAGCCCCAGCATTTT.

With respect to this clone: This sample includes further DNA sequences coding for the same CDR3. The CDR3 bases are TGTGCCACCAGCAGAGACAGGGGGAATCAGCCCCAGCATTTT. The encoded protein is CATSRDRGNQPQHF. The J gene is TRBJ1-5, the V gene TRBV15; TRBD1 agrees at 7 bases. CDR1 and CDR2 (germline): LNHNV, YYDKDF (reference sequence). Unmatched junction bases numbered 0, after V lost 0 bases and J lost 4 bases. The CDR3 consists of 14 residues. The variable domain in full, completed from reference TRBV15 and TRBJ1-5, reads DAMVIQNPRYQVTQFGKPVTLSCSQTLNHNVMYWYQQKSSQAPKLLFHYYDKDFNNEADTPDNFQSRRPNTSFCFLDIRSPGLGDTAMYLCATSRDRGNQPQHFGDGTRLSIL.